This passage covers 30 T cell receptor beta chains from one sample sequenced in a study of CD8 T cells in Susac syndrome. The RNA input was roughly 0.45 to 1 ug, and it was reverse transcribed with random hexamers. TCRdb recomputed calls from the immunoSEQ multiplex PCR reads with MiXCR, one row per CDR3 protein. The profile covers fewer than 200,000 distinct CDR3 sequences, with about 95% appearing a single time and approximately 0.098% taken by the ten largest. Sequencing used CD4+ T cells from PBMCs. The receptor set was obtained from a human donor in good health.

The chain is built from TRBV20-1 and TRBJ2-2; D unresolved. The germline V and J ends were trimmed by 5 bases and 7 bases, with 17 bases remaining between them. CDR3 size: 14 residues. Germline CDR1 and CDR2: DFQATT and SNEGSKA (reference sequence). The DNA of the CDR3 is TGCAGTGCTTCCCGGCCCGAATTGGACGGGGAGCTGTTTTTT. The encoded protein is CSASRPELDGELFF.

The rearrangement joins TRBV19 to TRBJ2-4; TRBD2 matches 14 bases. The CDR3 has 15 residues. Germline-derived CDR1 and CDR2 are LNHDA and SQIVND (reference sequence). The junction had 5 bases not matched to a gene; V was cut back by 5 bases and J by 8 bases. The CDR3 sequence: CASSEGLAGVDIQYF. The CDR3 DNA follows: TGTGCCAGTAGTGAGGGACTAGCGGGAGTAGACATTCAGTACTTC.

V and J are TRBV20-1 and TRBJ2-1; a weak D match, TRBD2 (5 bases). V was pared by 2 bases and J by 3 bases, with 14 bases between. This CDR3 contains 15 residues. The germline V gene encodes CDR1 DFQATT and CDR2 SNEGSKA (reference sequence). CDR3 loop: CSARPRGSDYNEQFF. DNA of the CDR3: TGCAGTGCTAGACCTCGGGGTTCGGACTACAATGAGCAGTTCTTC.

The J gene is TRBJ1-2, the V gene TRBV29-1; TRBD1 might be the D (5 bases). V lost 6 bases, J lost 2 bases, and 10 bases lay in between. The CDR3 loop spans 12 amino acids. Looked up from germline, CDR1 is SQVTM and CDR2 is ANQGSEA. Here the CDR3 DNA reads TGCAGCGTGGCGGGGGGGAACTATGGCTACACCTTC. This translates into CSVAGGNYGYTF.

V gene TRBV2 combines with J gene TRBJ2-3, with TRBD1 as a possible D gene (5 bases). The CDR3 runs 13 residues. Trimming left V 10 bases short and J 6 bases short, with 17 bases between. Germline V gives CDR1 SNHLY, CDR2 FYNNEI. In DNA form, the CDR3 reads TGTGCCACCGAAGCCGGGTACAGGGATACGCAGTATTTT. Amino acids: CATEAGYRDTQYF.

This clonotype occurred a few times. The CDR3 sequence is CASSRPGQPQHF. The CDR3 region has the DNA TGTGCCAGCAGCCGTCCAGGCCAGCCCCAGCATTTT. This rearrangement joins TRBV14 to TRBJ1-5, with D hard to call. Germline V gives CDR1 SGHDN, CDR2 FVKESK. V was trimmed by 4 bases and J by 7 bases, leaving 8 bases between them. This CDR3 contains 12 residues.

The J gene is TRBJ2-5, the V gene TRBV7-7; D possibly corresponds to TRBD2 (6 bases). The CDR3 is 14 amino acids. Trimming cost V 5 bases and J 5 bases, with 15 bases left between them. Germline CDR1 is SSHAT and CDR2 is FNYEAQ (reference sequence). CDR3 region: CASSPAPGRETQYF. The CDR3 region has the DNA TGTGCCAGCAGCCCAGCCCCGGGGAGGGAGACCCAGTACTTC.

Of note for this clonotype: A read error may account for a junction end that differs from germline. This rearrangement joins TRBV28 to TRBJ2-6, with 9 bases aligning to TRBD1. The CDR3 has 14 amino acids. CDR1 and CDR2 from the germline V gene are MDHEN and SYDVKM. The CDR3, as DNA: TGTGCCAGCAGTGCCGACAGGGGGGACAACGTCCTGACTTTC. As protein: CASSADRGDNVLTF.

The chain is built from TRBV20-1 and TRBJ2-1; TRBD1 agrees at 8 bases. The J segment lost 5 bases and the V segment lost 7 bases, leaving 10 bases of the junction unmatched. Germline-derived CDR1 and CDR2 are DFQATT and SNEGSKA (reference sequence). CDR3 length: 14 amino acids. The CDR3 nucleotides are TGCAGTGTGGATTCCGGACAGGGAGACAATGAGCAGTTCTTC. Its protein is CSVDSGQGDNEQFF.

The chain couples TRBV20-1 to TRBJ2-1; 7 bases are a match to TRBD2. V trimming: 6 bases; J trimming: 0 bases; junction bases outside the gene matches: 8. This CDR3 is 15 amino acids long. Germline CDR1 reads DFQATT; CDR2 reads SNEGSKA (reference sequence). Here the CDR3 DNA reads TGCAGTGCACCGGGGGGAGTTAGCTCCTACAATGAGCAGTTCTTC. Encoded protein: CSAPGGVSSYNEQFF.

This chain connects TRBV30 to TRBJ1-5, with D perhaps matching TRBD1 (6 bases). Germline V gene data show CDR1 as GTSNPN and CDR2 as SVGIG (reference sequence). V shed 6 bases and J shed 7 bases, with 13 bases lying between them. The CDR3 loop spans 12 amino acids. This CDR3 reads CACLQGGQPQHF. In DNA form, the CDR3 reads TGTGCCTGTTTACAGGGCGGACAGCCCCAGCATTTT.

The sample holds one count of this clonotype. The chain combines TRBV9 with TRBJ2-7, with 9 nucleotides matching TRBD2. Germline CDR1 is SGDLS and CDR2 is YYNGEE. Unmatched junction bases numbered 6, after V lost 0 bases and J lost 2 bases. The CDR3 spans 16 residues. CDR3 coding DNA: TGTGCCAGCAGCGTAGGAGCTAGCGGGGTTCCCTACGAGCAGTACTTC. As protein: CASSVGASGVPYEQYF.

The gene calls are TRBV7-9 and TRBJ2-3; D perhaps matches TRBD1 (5 bases). The V end was cut by 5 bases, the J end by 3 bases, with 18 bases between. The CDR3 extends over 16 amino acids. Germline CDR1 SEHNR, CDR2 FQNEAQ (reference sequence). CDR3 sequence (DNA): TGTGCCAGCAGCCACAAGGGTGGGGCAAGGACAGATACGCAGTATTTT. It specifies CASSHKGGARTDTQYF.

V usage is TRBV5-1 and J usage is TRBJ1-5; tentatively, D is TRBD1 (5 bases). The ends were cut back, 0 bases at V and 1 base at J, with 11 bases in the middle. The CDR3 spans 16 residues. The germline CDR1 and CDR2 sequences are SGHRS and YFSETQ. The CDR3 coding sequence is TGCGCCAGCAGCTTGGGGGGCGGGGAGAGCAATCAGCCCCAGCATTTT. Its protein product is CASSLGGGESNQPQHF.

The chain is built from TRBV30 and TRBJ2-7; D gene unclear. CDR1 and CDR2 (germline): GTSNPN, SVGIG (reference sequence). The CDR3 runs to 12 residues. V was shortened by 6 bases and J by 0 bases, with 9 bases between the two germline ends. CDR3 loop: CACSMSSYEQYF. The CDR3 DNA reads TGTGCCTGCAGCATGAGCTCCTACGAGCAGTACTTC.

V and J are TRBV7-2 and TRBJ2-5; 9 bases fit TRBD1. Trimming removed 2 bases from V and 6 bases from J; junction bases left unmatched: 10. The CDR3 is 16 residues long. Germline CDR1 SGHTA, CDR2 FQGNSA. CDR3 sequence reads: CASSLRSGDRVQTQYF. The CDR3 DNA sequence: TGTGCCAGCAGCTTACGTTCGGGGGACAGGGTACAGACCCAGTACTTC.

The genes are TRBV3-1 and TRBJ1-1; weak D call: TRBD1 (5 bases). V lost 4 bases and J 0 bases, leaving 12 bases between the germline ends. CDR1 LGHDT and CDR2 YNNKEL come from the germline V gene (reference sequence). The CDR3 loop spans 15 amino acids. CDR3 bases: TGTGCCAGCAGCCTTCGACAGAGCATGAACACTGAAGCTTTCTTT. It translates to CASSLRQSMNTEAFF.

The chain uses TRBV29-1 and TRBJ2-1, with 12 bases that match TRBD2. Germline V gene data show CDR1 as SQVTM and CDR2 as ANQGSEA. With V trimmed by 3 bases and J by 1 base, 4 bases remained unmatched. This CDR3 comprises 16 residues. The CDR3 DNA reads TGCAGCGTTGACCGACTAGCGGGAGTATCCTACAATGAGCAGTTCTTC. This codes for CSVDRLAGVSYNEQFF.

The CDR3 DNA reads as TGTGCCAGCAGCTTGAGGATCAACACAGATACGCAGTATTTT. This encodes CASSLRINTDTQYF. The rearrangement joins TRBV7-9 to TRBJ2-3, with no clear D. Looked up from germline, CDR1 is SEHNR and CDR2 is FQNEAQ (reference sequence). The CDR3 covers 14 residues. V was pared by 3 bases and J by 2 bases, with 9 bases between.

The J gene is TRBJ2-5, the V gene TRBV5-1; D unresolved. Per the germline V gene, CDR1 is SGHRS and CDR2 is YFSETQ. V was pared by 6 bases and J by 5 bases, with 14 bases between. The CDR3 totals 13 residues. CDR3 in DNA: TGCGCCAGCAAAATCGGCGGCTTGGAGACCCAGTACTTC. Amino acids: CASKIGGLETQYF.

CDR3 sequence (DNA): TGTGCCAGCTCACCAGGGCAGTCCAAGAACTACGAGCAGTACTTC. It yields the protein CASSPGQSKNYEQYF. This chain connects TRBV18 to TRBJ2-7; D uncertain. The CDR3 totals 15 residues. The ends were cut back, 2 bases at V and 3 bases at J, with 14 bases in the middle. In germline, CDR1 is KGHSH, CDR2 LQKENI.

The chain joins TRBV27 to TRBJ2-3, with D tentatively TRBD1 or TRBD2 (6 bases each). Germline V gives CDR1 MNHEY, CDR2 SMNVEV (reference sequence). The V and J ends lost 5 bases and 3 bases respectively, with 15 bases between them. This CDR3 region has 15 residues. Here the CDR3 reads CASSPRGTRTDTQYF. CDR3 DNA: TGTGCCAGCAGTCCTCGGGGGACAAGGACAGATACGCAGTATTTT.

This chain links TRBV5-1 with TRBJ2-1; the match to TRBD2 covers 14 bases. The CDR3 loop spans 18 amino acids. Germline loops: CDR1 SGHRS, CDR2 YFSETQ. Trimming at V came to 3 bases and at J to 0 bases, leaving 5 bases not matched to a gene. The CDR3 coding sequence is TGCGCCAGCAGCTCTCCCGGGACTAGCGGGAGCTCCTACAATGAGCAGTTCTTC. Its protein product is CASSSPGTSGSSYNEQFF.

The chain recombines TRBV5-6 with TRBJ1-2; no definite D call. The CDR3 extends over 12 amino acids. CDR1 and CDR2 (germline): SGHDT, YYEEEE. Trimming removed 4 bases from V and 3 bases from J, with 7 bases in between. The CDR3: CASSKRDYGYTF. The CDR3 DNA is TGTGCCAGCAGCAAAAGAGACTATGGCTACACCTTC.

The rearrangement uses TRBV20-1 and TRBJ2-7; 7 bases line up with TRBD2. Unmatched junction bases numbered 6, after V lost 3 bases and J lost 4 bases. There are 13 residues in the CDR3. The V gene's germline CDR1 is DFQATT and CDR2 SNEGSKA (reference sequence). The CDR3 coding sequence is TGCAGTGCTAGTTTTGGGCGGGAGTACGAGCAGTACTTC. Translating it yields CSASFGREYEQYF.

The chain is built from TRBV12-3 or TRBV12-4 and TRBJ2-7; the D is unclear. This CDR3 is 14 amino acids long. V lost 3 bases and J 1 base, leaving 10 bases between the germline ends. CDR3 loop: CASSFIWKSYEQYF. CDR3 coding DNA: TGTGCCAGCAGTTTTATCTGGAAATCCTACGAGCAGTACTTC.

The DNA for the CDR3 is TGCAGCGCCCTGGGGACCCCGTCCTACGAGCAGTACTTC. This codes for CSALGTPSYEQYF. The chain combines TRBV29-1 with TRBJ2-7; D may be TRBD1 or TRBD2 (5 bases each). The germline V and J ends were trimmed by 7 bases and 1 base, with 14 bases remaining between them. Germline CDR1 reads SQVTM; CDR2 reads ANQGSEA. The CDR3 spans 13 residues.

V usage is TRBV27 and J usage is TRBJ2-1, with D possibly being TRBD2 (6 bases). Germline assignment: CDR1 MNHEY and CDR2 SMNVEV (reference sequence). This CDR3 region has 16 residues. V lost 7 bases and J lost 0, with 16 bases in between. For the CDR3, the DNA is TGTGCCAGCACTGGTTACGGGGGAAGCTCCTACAATGAGCAGTTCTTC. Its translation: CASTGYGGSSYNEQFF.

The V gene is TRBV20-1, the J gene TRBJ2-2; D is possibly TRBD1 (7 bases). The CDR3 is made up of 15 amino acids. From germline, CDR1 is DFQATT and CDR2 SNEGSKA (reference sequence). Deletions cut 0 bases from V and 7 bases from J, with 15 bases between. In DNA form, the CDR3 reads TGCAGTGCTAGAGAAGCAGGGGGGTTGATCGGGGAGCTGTTTTTT. It encodes CSAREAGGLIGELFF.

This chain uses TRBV7-2 with TRBJ2-7; the match to TRBD2 covers 8 bases. The CDR3 runs to 15 residues. The trim removed 6 bases at V and 5 bases at J, leaving 12 bases unmatched. Germline CDR1 is SGHTA and CDR2 is FQGNSA. CDR3 amino acids: CASRSVSGSPHEQYF. CDR3 coding DNA: TGTGCCAGCAGGTCTGTAAGCGGGAGCCCCCACGAGCAGTACTTC.